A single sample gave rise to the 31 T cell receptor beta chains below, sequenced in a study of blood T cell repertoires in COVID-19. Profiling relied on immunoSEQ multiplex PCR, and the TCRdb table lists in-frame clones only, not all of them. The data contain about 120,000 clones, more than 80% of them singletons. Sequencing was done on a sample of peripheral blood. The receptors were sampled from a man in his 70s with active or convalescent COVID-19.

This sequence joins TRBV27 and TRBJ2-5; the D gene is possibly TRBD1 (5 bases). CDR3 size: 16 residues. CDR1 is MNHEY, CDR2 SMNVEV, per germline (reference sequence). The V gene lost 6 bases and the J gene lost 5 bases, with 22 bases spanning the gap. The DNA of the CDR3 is TGTGCCAGCAGCCTCACCTCCGGCAGGGCTGGGGAGACCCAGTACTTC. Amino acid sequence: CASSLTSGRAGETQYF.

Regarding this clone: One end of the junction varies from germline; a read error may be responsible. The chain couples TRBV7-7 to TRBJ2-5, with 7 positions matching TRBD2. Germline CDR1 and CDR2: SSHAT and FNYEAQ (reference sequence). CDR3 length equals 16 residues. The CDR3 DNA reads TGTGCTAGCAGCTCCCCGCGGGCTAGCGGACAAGAGACCCAGTACTTC. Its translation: CASSSPRASGQETQYF.

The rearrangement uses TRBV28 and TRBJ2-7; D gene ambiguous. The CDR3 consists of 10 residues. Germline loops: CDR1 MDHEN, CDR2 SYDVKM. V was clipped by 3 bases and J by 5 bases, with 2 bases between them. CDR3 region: CASSFNEQYF. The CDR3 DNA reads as TGTGCCAGCAGTTTCAACGAGCAGTACTTC.

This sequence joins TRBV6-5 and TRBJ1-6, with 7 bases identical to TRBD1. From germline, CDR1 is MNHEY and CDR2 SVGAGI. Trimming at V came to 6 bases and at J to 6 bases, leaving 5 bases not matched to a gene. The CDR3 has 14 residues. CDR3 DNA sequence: TGTGCCAGCAGACGCGGACAGGCTAATTCACCCCTCCACTTT. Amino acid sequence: CASRRGQANSPLHF.

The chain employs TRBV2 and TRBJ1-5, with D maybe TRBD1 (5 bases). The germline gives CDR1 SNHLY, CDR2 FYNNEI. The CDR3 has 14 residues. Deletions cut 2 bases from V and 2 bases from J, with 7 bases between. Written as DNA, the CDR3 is TGTGCCAGCAGTGAACAGGGTCGCAATCAGCCCCAGCATTTT. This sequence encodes CASSEQGRNQPQHF.

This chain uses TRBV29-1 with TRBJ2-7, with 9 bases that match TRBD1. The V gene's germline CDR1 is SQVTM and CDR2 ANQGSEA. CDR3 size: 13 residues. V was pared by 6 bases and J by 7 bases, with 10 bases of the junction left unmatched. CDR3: CSVHRDRDEEQYF. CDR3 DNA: TGCAGCGTCCACCGGGACAGGGATGAAGAGCAGTACTTC.

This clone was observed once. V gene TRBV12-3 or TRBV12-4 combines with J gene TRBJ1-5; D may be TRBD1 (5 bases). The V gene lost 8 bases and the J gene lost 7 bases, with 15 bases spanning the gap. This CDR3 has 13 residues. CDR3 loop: CASAGQGGQPQHF. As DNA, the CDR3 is TGTGCCAGCGCGGGGCAGGGTGGCCAGCCCCAGCATTTT.

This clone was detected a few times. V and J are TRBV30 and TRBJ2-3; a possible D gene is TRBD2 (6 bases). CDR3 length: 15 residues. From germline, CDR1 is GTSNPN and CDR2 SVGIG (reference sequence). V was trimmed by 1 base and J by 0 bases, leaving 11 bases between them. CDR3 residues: CAWSATGASTDTQYF. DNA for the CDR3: TGTGCCTGGAGTGCGACGGGAGCTAGCACAGATACGCAGTATTTT.

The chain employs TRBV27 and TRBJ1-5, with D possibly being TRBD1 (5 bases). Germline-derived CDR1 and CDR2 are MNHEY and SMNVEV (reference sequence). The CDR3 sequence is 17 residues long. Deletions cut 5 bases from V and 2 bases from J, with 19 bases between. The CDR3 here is CASSAYTGGVGNQPQHF. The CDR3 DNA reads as TGTGCCAGCAGTGCTTACACGGGGGGGGTGGGCAATCAGCCCCAGCATTTT.

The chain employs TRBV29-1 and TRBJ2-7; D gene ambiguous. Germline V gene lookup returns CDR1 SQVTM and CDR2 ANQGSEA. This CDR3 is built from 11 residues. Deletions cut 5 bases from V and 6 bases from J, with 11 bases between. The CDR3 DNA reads TGCAGCGTTCTAACCGTCGCCGAGCAGTACTTC. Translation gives CSVLTVAEQYF.

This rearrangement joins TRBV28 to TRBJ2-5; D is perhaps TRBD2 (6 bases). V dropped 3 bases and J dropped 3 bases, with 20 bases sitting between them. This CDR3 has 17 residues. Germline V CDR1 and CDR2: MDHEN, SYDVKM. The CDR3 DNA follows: TGTGCCAGCAGTTTTAAGTGGGAGGACGTCGGCGAAGAGACCCAGTACTTC. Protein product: CASSFKWEDVGEETQYF.

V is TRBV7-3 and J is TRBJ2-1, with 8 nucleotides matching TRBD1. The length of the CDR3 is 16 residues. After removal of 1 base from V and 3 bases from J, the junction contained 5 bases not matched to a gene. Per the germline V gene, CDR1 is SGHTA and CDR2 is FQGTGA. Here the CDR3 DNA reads TGTGCCAGCAGCTTAATACGCAGGGGGCGCTACAATGAGCAGTTCTTC. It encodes CASSLIRRGRYNEQFF.

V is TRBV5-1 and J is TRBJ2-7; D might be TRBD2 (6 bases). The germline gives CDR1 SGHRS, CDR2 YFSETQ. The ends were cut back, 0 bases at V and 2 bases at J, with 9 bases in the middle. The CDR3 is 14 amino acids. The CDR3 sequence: CASSLERATYEQYF. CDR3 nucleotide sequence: TGCGCCAGCAGCTTGGAGCGGGCGACCTACGAGCAGTACTTC.

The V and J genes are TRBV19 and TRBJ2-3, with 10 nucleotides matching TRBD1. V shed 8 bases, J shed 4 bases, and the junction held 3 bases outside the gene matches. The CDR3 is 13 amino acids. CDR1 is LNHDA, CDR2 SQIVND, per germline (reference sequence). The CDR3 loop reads CASGQGDSDTQYF. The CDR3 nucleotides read TGTGCCAGTGGACAGGGGGACTCAGATACGCAGTATTTT.

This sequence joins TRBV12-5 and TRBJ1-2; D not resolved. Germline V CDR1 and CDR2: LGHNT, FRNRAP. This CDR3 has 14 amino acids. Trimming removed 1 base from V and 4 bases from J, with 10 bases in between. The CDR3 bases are TGTGCTAGTGGTTTGGACGGAGGGCTCTATGGCTACACCTTC. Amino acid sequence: CASGLDGGLYGYTF.

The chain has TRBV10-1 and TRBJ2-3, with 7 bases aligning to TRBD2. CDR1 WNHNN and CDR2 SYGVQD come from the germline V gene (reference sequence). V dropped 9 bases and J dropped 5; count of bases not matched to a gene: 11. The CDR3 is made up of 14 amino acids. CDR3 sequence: CARGLAAPRDTQYF. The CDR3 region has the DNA TGCGCCAGGGGGCTAGCGGCCCCCCGAGATACGCAGTATTTT.

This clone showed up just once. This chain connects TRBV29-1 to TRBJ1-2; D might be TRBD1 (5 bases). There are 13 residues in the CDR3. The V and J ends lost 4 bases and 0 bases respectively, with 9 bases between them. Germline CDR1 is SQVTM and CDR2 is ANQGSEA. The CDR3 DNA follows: TGCAGCGTTGTCACAGGAGCTAACTATGGCTACACCTTC. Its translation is CSVVTGANYGYTF.

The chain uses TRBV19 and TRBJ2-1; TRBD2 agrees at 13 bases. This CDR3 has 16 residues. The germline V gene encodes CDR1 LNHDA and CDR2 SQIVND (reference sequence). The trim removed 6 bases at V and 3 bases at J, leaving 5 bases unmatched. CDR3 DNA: TGTGCCAGTAGGACCGGGACTAGCGGGATCTACAATGAGCAGTTCTTC. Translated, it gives CASRTGTSGIYNEQFF.

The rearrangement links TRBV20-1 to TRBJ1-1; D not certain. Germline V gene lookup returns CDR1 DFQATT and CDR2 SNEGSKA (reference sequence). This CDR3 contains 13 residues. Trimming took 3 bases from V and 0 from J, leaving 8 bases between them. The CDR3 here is CSASGQMNTEAFF. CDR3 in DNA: TGCAGTGCTAGTGGTCAGATGAACACTGAAGCTTTCTTT.

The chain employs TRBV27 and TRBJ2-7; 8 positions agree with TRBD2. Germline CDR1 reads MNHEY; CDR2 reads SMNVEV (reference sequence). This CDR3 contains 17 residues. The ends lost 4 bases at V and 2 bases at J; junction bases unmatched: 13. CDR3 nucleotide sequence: TGTGCCAGCAGTTCCACTAGCGGCTTTCCGCCCCCCTACGAGCAGTACTTC. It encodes CASSSTSGFPPPYEQYF.

The CDR3 bases are TGTGCCAGCAGTTTATCGAGGGACAGGGGCCAGACCCAGTACTTC. Amino acid sequence: CASSLSRDRGQTQYF. The genes are TRBV27 and TRBJ2-5; TRBD1 matches 10 bases. J gave up 6 bases and V 0 bases, and 4 bases lay outside the gene matches. The germline gives CDR1 MNHEY, CDR2 SMNVEV (reference sequence). CDR3 length equals 15 residues.

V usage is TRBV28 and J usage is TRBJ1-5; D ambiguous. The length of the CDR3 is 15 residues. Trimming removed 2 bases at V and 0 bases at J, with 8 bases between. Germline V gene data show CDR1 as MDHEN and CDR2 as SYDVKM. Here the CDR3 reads CASSLPEHSNQPQHF. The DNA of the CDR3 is TGTGCCAGCAGTTTACCCGAGCATAGCAATCAGCCCCAGCATTTT.

The CDR3 DNA is TGTGCCAGCGGGATGCGGGCTGGCGAGCAGTTCTTC. It encodes CASGMRAGEQFF. This chain connects TRBV28 to TRBJ2-1; a weak D match, TRBD2 (5 bases). In germline, CDR1 is MDHEN, CDR2 SYDVKM. This CDR3 has 12 amino acids. Between the trimmed V and J ends, which lost 8 bases and 10 bases, there was a span of 15 bases.

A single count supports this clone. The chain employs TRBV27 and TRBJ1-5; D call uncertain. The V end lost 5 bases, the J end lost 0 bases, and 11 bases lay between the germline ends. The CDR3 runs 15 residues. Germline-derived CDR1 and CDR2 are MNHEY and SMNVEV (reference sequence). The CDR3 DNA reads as TGTGCCAGCAGTGACTCGTGGATTAGCAATCAGCCCCAGCATTTT. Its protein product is CASSDSWISNQPQHF.

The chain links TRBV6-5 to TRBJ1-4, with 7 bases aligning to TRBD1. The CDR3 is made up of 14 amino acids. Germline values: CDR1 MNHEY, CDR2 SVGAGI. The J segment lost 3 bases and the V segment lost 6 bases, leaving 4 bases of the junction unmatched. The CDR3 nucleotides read TGTGCCAGCAGGCCGACAGGGCCTAATGAAAAACTGTTTTTT. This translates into CASRPTGPNEKLFF.

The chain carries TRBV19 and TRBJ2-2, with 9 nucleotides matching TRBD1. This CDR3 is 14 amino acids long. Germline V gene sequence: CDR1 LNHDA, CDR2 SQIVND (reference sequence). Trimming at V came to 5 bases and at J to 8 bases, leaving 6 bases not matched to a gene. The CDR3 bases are TGTGCCAGTAGTGCGGACAGGGGTACAGGGGAGCTGTTTTTT. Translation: CASSADRGTGELFF.

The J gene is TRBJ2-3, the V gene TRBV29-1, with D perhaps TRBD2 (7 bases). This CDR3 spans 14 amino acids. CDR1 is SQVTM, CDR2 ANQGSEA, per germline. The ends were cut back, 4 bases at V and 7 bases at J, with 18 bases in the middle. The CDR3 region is CSVGGRGGKNTQYF. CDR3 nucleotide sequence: TGCAGCGTTGGGGGCAGGGGAGGGAAAAATACGCAGTATTTT.

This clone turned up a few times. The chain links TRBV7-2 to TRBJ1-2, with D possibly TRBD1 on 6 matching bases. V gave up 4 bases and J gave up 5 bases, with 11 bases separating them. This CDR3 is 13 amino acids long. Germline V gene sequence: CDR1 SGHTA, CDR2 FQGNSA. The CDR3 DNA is TGTGCCAGCAGCTCGACAGGTTTATATGGCTACACCTTC. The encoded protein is CASSSTGLYGYTF.

CDR3 sequence (DNA): TGTGCCAGTAGTCAGTACTCCTACGAGCAGTACTTC. It yields the protein CASSQYSYEQYF. The V call is TRBV19, the J call TRBJ2-7; the D is unclear. Per the germline V gene, CDR1 is LNHDA and CDR2 is SQIVND (reference sequence). There are 12 residues in the CDR3. V was shortened by 5 bases and J by 0 bases, with 5 bases between the two germline ends.

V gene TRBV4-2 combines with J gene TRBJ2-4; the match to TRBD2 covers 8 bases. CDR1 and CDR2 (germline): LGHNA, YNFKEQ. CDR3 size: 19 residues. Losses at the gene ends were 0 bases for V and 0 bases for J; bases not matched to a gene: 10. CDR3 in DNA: TGTGCCAGCAGCCAAGATGCGAGCGGGGGTAATCTAGCCAAAAACATTCAGTACTTC. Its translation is CASSQDASGGNLAKNIQYF.

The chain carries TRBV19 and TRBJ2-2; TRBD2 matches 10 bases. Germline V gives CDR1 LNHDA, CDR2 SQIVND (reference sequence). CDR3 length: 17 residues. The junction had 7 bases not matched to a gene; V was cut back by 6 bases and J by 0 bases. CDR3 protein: CASRPLSGRANTGELFF. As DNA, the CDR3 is TGTGCCAGTAGGCCTTTAAGCGGGAGGGCGAACACCGGGGAGCTGTTTTTT.